These 16 T cell receptor beta chains were all obtained from the same sample, sequenced in a study of blood T cells in healthy people across ages. Sample-barcoded 5' priming and a J-beta primer mix drove a second PCR of about 6 to 12 cycles. In TCRdb, the 5' RACE reads were re-called with MiXCR into one record per CDR3 protein. Of nearly 800,000 distinct CDR3 sequences in the sample, 25% were seen once. These data were also reused for a study on T cells of mothers and their children.

Material for sequencing was blood. All receptors derive from a boy younger than 18 in good health.

The V and J genes are TRBV7-2 and TRBJ2-7, with 13 bases identical to TRBD2. With V trimmed by 4 bases and J by 2 bases, 11 bases remained unmatched. Per germline, CDR1 SGHTA and CDR2 FQGNSA. The CDR3 runs to 18 residues. The DNA of the CDR3 is TGTGCCAGCAGCTCCCCTGCTGGACTAGCGGGGGTGCCCTACGAGCAGTACTTC. It specifies CASSSPAGLAGVPYEQYF.

This clonotype was seen at least ten times. A read error may account for a junction end that differs from germline. The chain couples TRBV28 to TRBJ1-4; 7 bases are a match to TRBD1. This CDR3 has 14 residues. Germline CDR1 MDHEN, CDR2 SYDVKM. The CDR3 DNA reads as TGCGCCAGCAGCCTCAGGGGGAATAATGAAAAACTGTTTTTT. This codes for CASSLRGNNEKLFF.

V usage is TRBV6-2 or TRBV6-3 and J usage is TRBJ2-7, with D tentatively TRBD1 (6 bases). V lost 7 bases and J lost 0, with 10 bases in between. Looked up from germline, CDR1 is MNHEY and CDR2 is SVGEGT. This CDR3 contains 13 residues. Here the CDR3 DNA reads TGTGCCAGCACCGGACAGCCCTCCTACGAGCAGTACTTC. The encoded protein is CASTGQPSYEQYF.

This chain links TRBV7-9 with TRBJ2-2; D possibly corresponds to TRBD2 (5 bases). The CDR3 consists of 16 residues. V lost 2 bases to trimming and J lost 2 bases, with 12 bases between them. Germline CDR1 is SEHNR and CDR2 is FQNEAQ (reference sequence). CDR3 loop: CASSLSWTPNTGELFF. Here the CDR3 DNA reads TGTGCCAGCAGCTTAAGCTGGACTCCTAACACCGGGGAGCTGTTTTTT. Supplemented by reference TRBV7-9 and TRBJ2-2, the full variable domain reads DTGVSQNPRHKITKRGQNVTFRCDPISEHNRLYWYRQTLGQGPEFLTYFQNEAQLEKSRLLSDRFSAERPKGSFSTLEIQRTEQGDSAMYLCASSLSWTPNTGELFFGEGSRLTVL.

This clonotype was observed a handful of times. The chain couples TRBV4-3 to TRBJ2-7, with a tentative D call TRBD2 (6 bases). This CDR3 contains 16 residues. Germline V CDR1 and CDR2: LGHNA, YSLEER. With 1 base removed from V and 3 bases from J, the gap between germline ends came to 16 bases. The CDR3 region has the DNA TGCGCCAGCAGCCAAGTTTGGGGGGATACTTTCTACGAGCAGTACTTC. It specifies CASSQVWGDTFYEQYF.

This clonotype was detected only a few times. V and J are TRBV28 and TRBJ2-1, with TRBD2 as a possible D gene (5 bases). The V gene lost 3 bases and the J gene lost 8 bases, with 14 bases spanning the gap. This CDR3 region has 14 residues. Germline V CDR1 and CDR2: MDHEN, SYDVKM. In DNA, the CDR3 is TGTGCCAGCAGTTTTGCAGCTAGCCCTTATGAGCAGTTCTTC. Translated, it gives CASSFAASPYEQFF.

The chain uses TRBV12-3 or TRBV12-4 and TRBJ1-2; D is unclear. Trimming stripped 2 bases from V and 5 bases from J, with 12 bases between. The CDR3 extends over 14 amino acids. The CDR3 region is CASSLRPQAYGYTF. The CDR3 DNA reads as TGTGCCAGCAGTTTACGCCCGCAGGCATATGGCTACACCTTC.

This clonotype was detected many times. V usage is TRBV7-2 and J usage is TRBJ2-3; D unresolved. From germline, CDR1 is SGHTA and CDR2 FQGNSA. V was cut by 5 bases and J by 6 bases, with 18 bases left in between. This CDR3 spans 15 amino acids. The CDR3 bases are TGTGCCAGCAGCCCGGACGGCCACACAATGGATACGCAGTATTTT. It yields the protein CASSPDGHTMDTQYF.

This clonotype was seen only a few times. The CDR3 here is CASRGASGETQYF. The CDR3 DNA reads TGTGCCAGCAGAGGGGCCTCGGGAGAGACCCAGTACTTC. The chain links TRBV2 to TRBJ2-5, with D perhaps matching TRBD1 (5 bases). CDR1 is SNHLY and CDR2 is FYNNEI in the germline V gene. V was clipped by 6 bases and J by 4 bases, with 12 bases between them. The CDR3 is made up of 13 amino acids.

The chain recombines TRBV28 with TRBJ2-7; possible D gene TRBD2, 6 bases. Per the germline V gene, CDR1 is MDHEN and CDR2 is SYDVKM. This CDR3 spans 16 amino acids. V was trimmed by 4 bases and J by 5 bases, leaving 21 bases between them. This CDR3 reads CASSWSWGGGGNEQYF. The CDR3 nucleotides are TGTGCCAGCAGTTGGAGCTGGGGAGGAGGCGGAAACGAGCAGTACTTC. Filled out from reference TRBV28 and TRBJ2-7, the complete variable domain reads DVKVTQSSRYLVKRTGEKVFLECVQDMDHENMFWYRQDPGLGLRLIYFSYDVKMKEKGDIPEGYSVSREKKERFSLILESASTNQTSMYLCASSWSWGGGGNEQYFGPGTRLTVT.

The chain uses TRBV14 and TRBJ2-1; D not certain. Trimming took off 2 bases at V and 1 base at J, with 6 bases between the two ends. There are 14 residues in the CDR3. Germline-derived CDR1 and CDR2 are SGHDN and FVKESK. The CDR3 DNA reads as TGTGCCAGCAGCCAAAGCAGGTCCTACAATGAGCAGTTCTTC. It codes for CASSQSRSYNEQFF.

The CDR3 DNA sequence: TGTGCCAGCATCGAAGGGGGGCTAGCCAAAAACATTCAGTACTTC. Translated: CASIEGGLAKNIQYF. The chain employs TRBV6-2 or TRBV6-3 and TRBJ2-4, with D perhaps TRBD1 or TRBD2 (6 bases each). V was trimmed by 7 bases and J by 0 bases, leaving 13 bases between them. CDR1 MNHEY and CDR2 SVGEGT come from the germline V gene. The CDR3 is made up of 15 amino acids.

This clonotype showed up just a few times. The chain couples TRBV29-1 to TRBJ2-5, with D uncertain. The J call may not be correct, given that the DNA end is closer to TRBJ2-1. Germline V gene lookup returns CDR1 SQVTM and CDR2 ANQGSEA. The CDR3 contains 13 residues. For the CDR3, the DNA is TGCAGCGTTGCTCAGATCTTAGACTTTGAGCAGTTCTTC. The encoded protein is CSVAQILDFEQFF.

This clonotype was counted between two and nine times. The CDR3, as DNA: TGCGCCAGCAGCGACAGACAGGGAGGAGGTGAGCAGTTCTTC. Protein sequence: CASSDRQGGGEQFF. This chain uses TRBV4-1 with TRBJ2-5; D might be TRBD1 (7 bases). The last part of the DNA fits TRBJ2-1 better; the J call may be wrong. In germline, CDR1 is MGHRA, CDR2 YSYEKL. The length of the CDR3 is 14 residues.

The gene calls are TRBV20-1 and TRBJ2-5; 7 bases map to TRBD2. From germline, CDR1 is DFQATT and CDR2 SNEGSKA (reference sequence). Germline trimming cut 5 bases from V and 5 bases from J; bases unmatched to any gene: 11. There are 14 residues in the CDR3. CDR3 sequence: CSAPRTRASETQYF. The CDR3 DNA reads as TGCAGTGCTCCCCGGACTAGGGCTAGTGAGACCCAGTACTTC.

This clonotype has a handful of counts. The chain links TRBV7-2 to TRBJ2-1, with 11 bases fitting TRBD2. This CDR3 has 15 amino acids. The V gene's germline CDR1 is SGHTA and CDR2 FQGNSA. V shed 3 bases and J 7 bases; nucleotides not matched to a gene: 5. This CDR3 reads CASSFSGRANNEQFF. CDR3 bases: TGTGCCAGCAGCTTTAGCGGGAGGGCCAATAATGAGCAGTTCTTC.